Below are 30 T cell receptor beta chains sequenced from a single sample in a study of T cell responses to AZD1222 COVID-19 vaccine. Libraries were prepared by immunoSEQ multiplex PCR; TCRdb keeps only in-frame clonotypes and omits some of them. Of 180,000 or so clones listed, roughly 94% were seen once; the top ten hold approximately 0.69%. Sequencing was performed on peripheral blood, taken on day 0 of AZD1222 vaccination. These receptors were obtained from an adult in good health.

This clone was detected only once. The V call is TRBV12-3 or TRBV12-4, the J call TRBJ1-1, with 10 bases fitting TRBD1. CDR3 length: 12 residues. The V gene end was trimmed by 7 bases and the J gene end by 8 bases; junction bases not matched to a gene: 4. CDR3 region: CASTLTGGEAFF. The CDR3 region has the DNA TGTGCCAGCACTTTGACAGGGGGCGAAGCTTTCTTT.

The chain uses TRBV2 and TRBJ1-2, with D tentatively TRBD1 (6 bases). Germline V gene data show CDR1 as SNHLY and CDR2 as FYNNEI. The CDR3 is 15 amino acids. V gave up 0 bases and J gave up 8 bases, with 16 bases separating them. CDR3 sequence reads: CASSEASGDGRGYTF. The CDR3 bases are TGTGCCAGCAGTGAAGCCTCAGGGGATGGTAGAGGCTACACCTTC.

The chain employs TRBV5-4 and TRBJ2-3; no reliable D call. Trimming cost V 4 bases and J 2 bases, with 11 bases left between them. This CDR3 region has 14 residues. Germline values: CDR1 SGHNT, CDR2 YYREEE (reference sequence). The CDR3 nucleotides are TGTGCCAGCAGCGCCCCACTATCCACAGATACGCAGTATTTT. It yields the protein CASSAPLSTDTQYF.

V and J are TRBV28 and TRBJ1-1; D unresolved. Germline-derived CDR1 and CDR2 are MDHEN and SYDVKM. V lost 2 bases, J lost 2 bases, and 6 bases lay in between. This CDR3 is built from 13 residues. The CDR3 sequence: CASSLIGNTEAFF. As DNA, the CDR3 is TGTGCCAGCAGTTTAATCGGAAACACTGAAGCTTTCTTT.

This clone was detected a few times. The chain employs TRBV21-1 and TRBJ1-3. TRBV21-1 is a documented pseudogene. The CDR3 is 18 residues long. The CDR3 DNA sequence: TGTGCCAGCAGCAAAGGGGACCAGGCGTCTTCCTCTGGAAACACCATATATTTT. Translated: CASSKGDQASSSGNTIYF.

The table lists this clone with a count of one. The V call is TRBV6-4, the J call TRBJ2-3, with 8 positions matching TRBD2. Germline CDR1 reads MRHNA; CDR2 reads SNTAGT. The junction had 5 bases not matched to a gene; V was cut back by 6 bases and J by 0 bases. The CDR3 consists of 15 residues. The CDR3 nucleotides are TGTGCCAGCAGACACACTAGCGGTAGCACAGATACGCAGTATTTT. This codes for CASRHTSGSTDTQYF.

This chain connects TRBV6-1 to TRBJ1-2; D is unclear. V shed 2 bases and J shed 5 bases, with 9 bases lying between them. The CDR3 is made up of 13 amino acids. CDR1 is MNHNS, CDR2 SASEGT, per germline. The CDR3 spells CASSEPAGYGYTF. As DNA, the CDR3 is TGTGCCAGCAGTGAACCGGCAGGTTATGGCTACACCTTC.

This chain's CDR3 is CASSFGPNQPQHF. For the CDR3, the DNA is TGTGCCAGCAGCTTCGGCCCTAATCAGCCCCAGCATTTT. The chain is built from TRBV7-6 and TRBJ1-5; D remains ambiguous. Deletions cut 3 bases from V and 4 bases from J, with 7 bases between. There are 13 residues in the CDR3. Germline CDR1 SGHVS, CDR2 FNYEAQ.

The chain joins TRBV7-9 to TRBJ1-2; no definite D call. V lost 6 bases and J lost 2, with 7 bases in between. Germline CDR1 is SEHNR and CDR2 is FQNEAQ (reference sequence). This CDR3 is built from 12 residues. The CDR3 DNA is TGTGCCAGCAGTGGGTTAAACTATGGCTACACCTTC. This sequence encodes CASSGLNYGYTF.

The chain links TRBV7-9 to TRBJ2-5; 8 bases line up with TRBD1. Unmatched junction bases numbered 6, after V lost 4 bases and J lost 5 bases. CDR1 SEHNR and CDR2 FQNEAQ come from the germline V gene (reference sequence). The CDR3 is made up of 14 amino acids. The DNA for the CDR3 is TGTGCCAGCAGCTCGGACAGGGCTTGGGAGACCCAGTACTTC. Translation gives CASSSDRAWETQYF.

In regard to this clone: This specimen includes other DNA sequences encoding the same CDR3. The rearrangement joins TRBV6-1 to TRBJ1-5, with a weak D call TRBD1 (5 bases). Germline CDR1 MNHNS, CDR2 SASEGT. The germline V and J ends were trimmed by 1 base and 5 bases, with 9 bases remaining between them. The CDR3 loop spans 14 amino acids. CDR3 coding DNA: TGTGCCAGCAGTGAAGGGGGGGACCATCAGCCCCAGCATTTT. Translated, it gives CASSEGGDHQPQHF.

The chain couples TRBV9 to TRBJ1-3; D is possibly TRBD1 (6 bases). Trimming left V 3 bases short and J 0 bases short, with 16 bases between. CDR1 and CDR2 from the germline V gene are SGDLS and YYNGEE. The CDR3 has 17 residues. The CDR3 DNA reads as TGTGCCAGCAGCGGAGACCCGCACAGGGTCTCTGGAAACACCATATATTTT. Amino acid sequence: CASSGDPHRVSGNTIYF.

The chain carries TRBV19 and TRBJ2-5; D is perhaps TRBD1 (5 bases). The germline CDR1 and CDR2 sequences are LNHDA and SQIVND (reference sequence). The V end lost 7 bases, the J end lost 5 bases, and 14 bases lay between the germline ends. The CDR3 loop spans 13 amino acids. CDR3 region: CASKAGPWETQYF. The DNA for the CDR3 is TGTGCCAGTAAGGCAGGGCCCTGGGAGACCCAGTACTTC.

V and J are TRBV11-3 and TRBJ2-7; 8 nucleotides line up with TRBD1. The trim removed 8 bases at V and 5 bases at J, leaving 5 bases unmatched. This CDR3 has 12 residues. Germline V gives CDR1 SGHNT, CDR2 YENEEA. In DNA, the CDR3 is TGTGCCAGCCCAGACAGGGGCCACGAGCAGTACTTC. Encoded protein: CASPDRGHEQYF. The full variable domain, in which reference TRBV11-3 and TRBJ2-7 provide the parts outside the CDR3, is EAGVVQSPRYKIIEKKQPVAFWCNPISGHNTLYWYLQNLGQGPELLIRYENEEAVDDSQLPKDRFSAERLKGVDSTLKIQPAELGDSAVYLCASPDRGHEQYFGPGTRLTVT.

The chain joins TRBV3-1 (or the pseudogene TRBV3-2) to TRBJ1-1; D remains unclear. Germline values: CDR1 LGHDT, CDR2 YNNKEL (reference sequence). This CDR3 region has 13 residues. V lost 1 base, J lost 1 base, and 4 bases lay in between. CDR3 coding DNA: TGTGCCAGCAGCCAAGTAGAGAACACTGAAGCTTTCTTT. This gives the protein CASSQVENTEAFF.

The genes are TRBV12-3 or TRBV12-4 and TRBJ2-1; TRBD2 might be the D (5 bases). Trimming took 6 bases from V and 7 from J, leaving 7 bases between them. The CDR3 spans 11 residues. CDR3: CASSPGNEQFF. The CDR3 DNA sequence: TGTGCCAGCAGCCCGGGGAATGAGCAGTTCTTC.

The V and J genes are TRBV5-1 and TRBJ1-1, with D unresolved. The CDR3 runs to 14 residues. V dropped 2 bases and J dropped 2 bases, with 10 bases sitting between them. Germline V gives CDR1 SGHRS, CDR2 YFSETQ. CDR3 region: CASSLTYGNTEAFF. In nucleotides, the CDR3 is TGCGCCAGCAGCTTAACGTACGGAAACACTGAAGCTTTCTTT.

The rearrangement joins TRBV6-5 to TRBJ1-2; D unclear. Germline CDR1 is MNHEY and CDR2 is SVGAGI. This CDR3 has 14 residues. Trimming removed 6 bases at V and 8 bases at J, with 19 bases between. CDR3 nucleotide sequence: TGTGCCAGCAGAGCCTCGGGCGCAGCGGGCGGCTACACCTTC. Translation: CASRASGAAGGYTF.

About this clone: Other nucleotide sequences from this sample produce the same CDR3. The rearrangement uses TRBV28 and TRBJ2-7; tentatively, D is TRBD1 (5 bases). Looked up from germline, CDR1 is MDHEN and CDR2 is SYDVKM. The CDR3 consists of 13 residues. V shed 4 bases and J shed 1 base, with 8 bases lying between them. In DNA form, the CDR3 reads TGTGCCAGCAGTTCTGGACAATCCTACGAGCAGTACTTC. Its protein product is CASSSGQSYEQYF. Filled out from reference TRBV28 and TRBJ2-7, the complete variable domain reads DVKVTQSSRYLVKRTGEKVFLECVQDMDHENMFWYRQDPGLGLRLIYFSYDVKMKEKGDIPEGYSVSREKKERFSLILESASTNQTSMYLCASSSGQSYEQYFGPGTRLTVT.

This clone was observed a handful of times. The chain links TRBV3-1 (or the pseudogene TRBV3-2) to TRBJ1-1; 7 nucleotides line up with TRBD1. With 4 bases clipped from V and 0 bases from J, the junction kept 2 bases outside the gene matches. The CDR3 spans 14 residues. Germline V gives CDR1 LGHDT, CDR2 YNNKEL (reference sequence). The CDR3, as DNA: TGTGCCAGCAGCCCGGGACAGCTGAACACTGAAGCTTTCTTT. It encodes CASSPGQLNTEAFF.

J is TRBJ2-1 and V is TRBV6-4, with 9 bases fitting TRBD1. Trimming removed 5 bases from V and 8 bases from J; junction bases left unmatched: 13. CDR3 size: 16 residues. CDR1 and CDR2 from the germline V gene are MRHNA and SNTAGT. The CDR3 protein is CASSKVWGQGGDEQFF. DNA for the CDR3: TGTGCCAGCAGTAAAGTTTGGGGACAGGGAGGCGATGAGCAGTTCTTC.

This CDR3 reads CASTGSNQPQHF. The CDR3 coding sequence is TGTGCCAGCACCGGGAGCAATCAGCCCCAGCATTTT. The chain employs TRBV28 and TRBJ1-5; D is uncertain. Trimming stripped 7 bases from V and 1 base from J, with 5 bases between. The CDR3 is 12 residues long. Per germline, CDR1 MDHEN and CDR2 SYDVKM.

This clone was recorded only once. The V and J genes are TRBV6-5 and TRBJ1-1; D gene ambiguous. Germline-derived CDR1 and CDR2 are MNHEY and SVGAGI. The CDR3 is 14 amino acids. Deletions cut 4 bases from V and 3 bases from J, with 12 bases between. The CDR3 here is CASSFRTRDTEAFF. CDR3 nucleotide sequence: TGTGCCAGCAGTTTCAGAACACGGGACACTGAAGCTTTCTTT.

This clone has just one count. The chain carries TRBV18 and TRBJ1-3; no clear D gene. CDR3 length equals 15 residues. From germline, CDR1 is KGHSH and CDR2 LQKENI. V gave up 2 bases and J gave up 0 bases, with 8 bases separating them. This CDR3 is CASSPGSPSGNTIYF. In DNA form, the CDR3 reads TGTGCCAGCTCACCAGGCAGTCCCTCTGGAAACACCATATATTTT.

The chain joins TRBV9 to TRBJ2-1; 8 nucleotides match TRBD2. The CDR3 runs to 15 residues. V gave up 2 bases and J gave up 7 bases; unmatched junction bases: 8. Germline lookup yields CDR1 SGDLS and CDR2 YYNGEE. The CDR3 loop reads CASSVGAGAGNEQFF. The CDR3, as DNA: TGTGCCAGCAGCGTCGGAGCGGGAGCGGGGAATGAGCAGTTCTTC.

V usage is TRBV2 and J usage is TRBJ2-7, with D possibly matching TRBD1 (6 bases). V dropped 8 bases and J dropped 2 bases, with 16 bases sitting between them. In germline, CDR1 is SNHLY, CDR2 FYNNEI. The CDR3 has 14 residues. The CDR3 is CASGPQGSPYEQYF. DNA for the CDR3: TGTGCCAGCGGTCCCCAGGGGAGCCCCTACGAGCAGTACTTC. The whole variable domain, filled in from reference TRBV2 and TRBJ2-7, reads EPEVTQTPSHQVTQMGQEVILRCVPISNHLYFYWYRQILGQKVEFLVSFYNNEISEKSEIFDDQFSVERPDGSNFTLKIRSTKLEDSAMYFCASGPQGSPYEQYFGPGTRLTVT.

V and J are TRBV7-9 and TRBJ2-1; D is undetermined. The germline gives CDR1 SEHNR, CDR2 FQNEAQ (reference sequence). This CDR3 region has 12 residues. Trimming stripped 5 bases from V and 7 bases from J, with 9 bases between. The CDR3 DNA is TGTGCCAGCAGCGGTCTGGGAAATGAGCAGTTCTTC. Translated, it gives CASSGLGNEQFF.

This CDR3 reads CSVLGGQKSYEQYF. The CDR3 DNA is TGCAGCGTCTTAGGGGGACAGAAGTCCTACGAGCAGTACTTC. This sequence joins TRBV29-1 and TRBJ2-7; 7 bases map to TRBD1. The CDR3 covers 14 residues. CDR1 and CDR2 (germline): SQVTM, ANQGSEA. The trim removed 6 bases at V and 1 base at J, leaving 9 bases unmatched.

CDR3 region: CASSPDWGRTEAFF. CDR3 nucleotide sequence: TGTGCCAGCAGCCCCGACTGGGGGCGCACTGAAGCTTTCTTT. The rearrangement joins TRBV4-2 to TRBJ1-1; a weak D match, TRBD1 (6 bases). The germline CDR1 and CDR2 sequences are LGHNA and YNFKEQ. Trimming removed 4 bases from V and 4 bases from J, with 13 bases in between. The CDR3 extends over 14 amino acids.

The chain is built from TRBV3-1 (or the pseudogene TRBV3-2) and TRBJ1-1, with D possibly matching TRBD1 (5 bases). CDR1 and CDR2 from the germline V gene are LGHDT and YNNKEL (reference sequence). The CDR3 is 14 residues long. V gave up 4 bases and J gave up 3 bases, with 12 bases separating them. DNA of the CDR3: TGTGCCAGCAGCCCCCCGGGACGGGACACTGAAGCTTTCTTT. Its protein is CASSPPGRDTEAFF.